The 22 T cell receptor beta chains below all came from one sample that was sequenced in a study of cytotoxic CD8 clonotypes in ibrutinib-treated CLL. Produced via immunoSEQ multiplex PCR; TCRdb's table is partial and in-frame only. Here the sample spans around 27,000 clones, 60% to 80% being singletons. This specimen consisted of PBMCs, obtained at disease progression, from a patient treated with ibrutinib. The receptors shown here come from a human donor with chronic lymphocytic leukemia.

This sequence joins TRBV7-2 and TRBJ2-7; the D is unclear. The length of the CDR3 is 11 residues. Germline CDR1 reads SGHTA; CDR2 reads FQGNSA. Trimming cost V 5 bases and J 7 bases, with 9 bases left between them. CDR3 region: CASSPGWEQYF. The CDR3 coding sequence is TGTGCCAGCAGCCCAGGCTGGGAGCAGTACTTC.

This clone was counted only a few times. This sequence joins TRBV7-9 and TRBJ1-4; the match to TRBD1 covers 10 bases. Looked up from germline, CDR1 is SEHNR and CDR2 is FQNEAQ (reference sequence). Unmatched junction bases numbered 6, after V lost 5 bases and J lost 3 bases. The CDR3 runs 16 residues. The DNA for the CDR3 is TGTGCCAGCAGCCTCGGACAGGGGGGTCCTAATGAAAAACTGTTTTTT. Residues: CASSLGQGGPNEKLFF. The full variable domain, in which reference TRBV7-9 and TRBJ1-4 provide the parts outside the CDR3, is DTGVSQNPRHKITKRGQNVTFRCDPISEHNRLYWYRQTLGQGPEFLTYFQNEAQLEKSRLLSDRFSAERPKGSFSTLEIQRTEQGDSAMYLCASSLGQGGPNEKLFFGSGTQLSVL.

The J gene is TRBJ1-5, the V gene TRBV10-2; D remains unclear. The germline V and J ends were trimmed by 3 bases and 2 bases, with 5 bases remaining between them. This CDR3 is 13 amino acids long. Germline V gives CDR1 WSHSY, CDR2 SAAADI. The CDR3 DNA reads TGCGCCAGCAGTGATAACGGCAATCAGCCCCAGCATTTT. Protein sequence: CASSDNGNQPQHF.

V gene TRBV6-4 combines with J gene TRBJ1-2; 8 bases are shared with TRBD1. V shed 0 bases, J shed 6 bases, and the junction held 6 bases outside the gene matches. The CDR3 spans 15 residues. Germline values: CDR1 MRHNA, CDR2 SNTAGT. The CDR3 bases are TGTGCCAGCAGTGACTCCCCGACAGGGGAGAATGGCTACACCTTC. As protein: CASSDSPTGENGYTF.

As concerns this clone: The germline gene is not matched at one end of the junction; a read error may be the cause. The chain uses TRBV27 and TRBJ2-4, with D possibly TRBD1 on 5 matching bases. This CDR3 is built from 11 residues. Germline V gene sequence: CDR1 MNHEY, CDR2 SMNVEV (reference sequence). CDR3 coding DNA: TGTGCCAGCAGTTTACCGGCGGCAGGGAACTTC. This translates into CASSLPAAGNF.

This clone was seen only a few times. This chain links TRBV18 with TRBJ2-7; D gene uncertain. V was trimmed by 2 bases and J by 0 bases, leaving 5 bases between them. CDR1 KGHSH and CDR2 LQKENI come from the germline V gene. The CDR3 is 13 residues long. CDR3 sequence: CASSPLSSYEQYF. For the CDR3, the DNA is TGTGCCAGCTCACCATTGAGCTCCTACGAGCAGTACTTC.

This clone was recorded a few times. This sequence joins TRBV14 and TRBJ1-2, with TRBD1 matching 7 bases. J gave up 7 bases and V 1 base, and 9 bases lay outside the gene matches. This CDR3 is built from 15 residues. The V gene's germline CDR1 is SGHDN and CDR2 FVKESK. CDR3 region: CASSQVETGRIGYTF. CDR3 DNA sequence: TGTGCCAGCAGCCAAGTCGAGACAGGGCGCATTGGCTACACCTTC. Drawing the rest from reference TRBV14 and TRBJ1-2, the complete variable domain is EAGVTQFPSHSVIEKGQTVTLRCDPISGHDNLYWYRRVMGKEIKFLLHFVKESKQDESGMPNNRFLAERTGGTYSTLKVQPAELEDSGVYFCASSQVETGRIGYTFGSGTRLTVV.

The V and J genes are TRBV29-1 and TRBJ1-4; the D gene is possibly TRBD1 (5 bases). Trimming took 5 bases from V and 8 from J, leaving 18 bases between them. The length of the CDR3 is 14 residues. Germline values: CDR1 SQVTM, CDR2 ANQGSEA. CDR3 in amino acids: CSVSPPRGGEKLFF. The CDR3 DNA reads as TGCAGCGTTAGCCCCCCCCGGGGGGGGGAAAAACTGTTTTTT.

The rearrangement links TRBV9 to TRBJ1-1; a possible D gene is TRBD1 (5 bases). V was cut by 4 bases and J by 6 bases, with 13 bases left in between. The germline gives CDR1 SGDLS, CDR2 YYNGEE. CDR3 length: 13 residues. The DNA for the CDR3 is TGTGCCAGCAGCCCCCCCAGGGAACCTGAAGCTTTCTTT. Amino acids: CASSPPREPEAFF. Filled out from reference TRBV9 and TRBJ1-1, the complete variable domain reads DSGVTQTPKHLITATGQRVTLRCSPRSGDLSVYWYQQSLDQGLQFLIQYYNGEERAKGNILERFSAQQFPDLHSELNLSSLELGDSALYFCASSPPREPEAFFGQGTRLTVV.

V and J are TRBV7-8 and TRBJ1-5; D might be TRBD1 (6 bases). CDR1 is SGHVS, CDR2 FQNEAQ, per germline. Trimming took off 4 bases at V and 3 bases at J, with 16 bases between the two ends. CDR3 length: 16 residues. The CDR3 bases are TGTGCCAGCAGCTCGGGGACGGGGGCCTTCAATCAGCCCCAGCATTTT. Encoded protein: CASSSGTGAFNQPQHF.

This chain connects TRBV5-1 to TRBJ2-4; maybe TRBD1 (5 bases). Germline V gene sequence: CDR1 SGHRS, CDR2 YFSETQ. The CDR3 sequence is 13 residues long. Deletions cut 4 bases from V and 7 bases from J, with 12 bases between. CDR3 nucleotide sequence: TGCGCCAGCAGCGGGCAGGGTGGTAACATTCAGTACTTC. This encodes CASSGQGGNIQYF.

This chain links TRBV29-1 with TRBJ1-1; 7 bases line up with TRBD1. V lost 7 bases and J lost 6; bases outside the gene matches: 5. This CDR3 has 11 amino acids. CDR1 and CDR2 from the germline V gene are SQVTM and ANQGSEA. CDR3 coding DNA: TGCAGCGCGAGGGACAGCGCTGAAGCTTTCTTT. Residues: CSARDSAEAFF.

The V gene is TRBV5-5, the J gene TRBJ1-2; unclear D gene. The ends were cut back, 0 bases at V and 4 bases at J, with 13 bases in the middle. The CDR3 covers 15 residues. Germline-derived CDR1 and CDR2 are SGHKS and YYEKEE (reference sequence). CDR3 coding DNA: TGTGCCAGCAGCTTGGGGGCCGGAGGCGGCTATGGCTACACCTTC. This translates into CASSLGAGGGYGYTF.

This clone has a handful of counts. The genes are TRBV7-9 and TRBJ1-2; D unclear. The V and J ends lost 1 base and 6 bases respectively, with 15 bases between them. CDR3 length: 15 residues. Germline CDR1 SEHNR, CDR2 FQNEAQ (reference sequence). This CDR3 reads CASSLGWVTSDGYTF. Here the CDR3 DNA reads TGTGCCAGCAGCTTAGGGTGGGTGACATCCGATGGCTACACCTTC.

V is TRBV4-2 and J is TRBJ1-2, with 7 bases aligning to TRBD1. CDR3 size: 15 residues. V trimming: 6 bases; J trimming: 0 bases; junction bases outside the gene matches: 7. Looked up from germline, CDR1 is LGHNA and CDR2 is YNFKEQ. In DNA form, the CDR3 reads TGTGCCAGCAGTCAGACAGGGTCCTCTAACTATGGCTACACCTTC. It codes for CASSQTGSSNYGYTF.

This clone appeared a few times. The V gene is TRBV2, the J gene TRBJ2-7, with TRBD1 identical over 9 bases. The V segment lost 8 bases and the J segment 3 bases; nucleotides outside the gene matches: 11. This CDR3 region has 15 residues. CDR1 and CDR2 from the germline V gene are SNHLY and FYNNEI. In DNA, the CDR3 is TGTGCCAGCCTTATGCCGGGACAGGGCCACTACGAGCAGTACTTC. Its translation is CASLMPGQGHYEQYF.

This clone appeared a few times. The chain carries TRBV27 and TRBJ1-4; 8 positions agree with TRBD1. Germline CDR1 MNHEY, CDR2 SMNVEV (reference sequence). After removal of 5 bases from V and 7 bases from J, the junction contained 9 bases not matched to a gene. This CDR3 region has 15 residues. The CDR3 bases are TGTGCCAGCAGTGGCCGGACAGGGAGAGTTGAAAAACTGTTTTTT. This gives the protein CASSGRTGRVEKLFF.

The J gene is TRBJ2-1, the V gene TRBV5-1; perhaps TRBD2 as D (6 bases). CDR3 size: 12 residues. V was cut by 5 bases and J by 8 bases, with 11 bases left in between. Germline-derived CDR1 and CDR2 are SGHRS and YFSETQ. The CDR3 coding sequence is TGCGCCAGCAGAAGGACGGGGGATGAGCAGTTCTTC. It translates to CASRRTGDEQFF.

The CDR3 is CASSLGLVVTYEQFF. CDR3 in DNA: TGTGCCAGCAGCTTAGGACTAGTCGTCACGTATGAGCAGTTCTTC. The chain recombines TRBV7-6 with TRBJ2-1, with D tentatively TRBD2 (6 bases). CDR1 and CDR2 (germline): SGHVS, FNYEAQ. The CDR3 covers 15 residues. Trimming stripped 1 base from V and 8 bases from J, with 15 bases between. Using reference TRBV7-6 and TRBJ2-1 for the parts outside the CDR3, the full variable domain is GAGVSQSPRYKVTKRGQDVALRCDPISGHVSLYWYRQALGQGPEFLTYFNYEAQQDKSGLPNDRFSAERPEGSISTLTIQRTEQRDSAMYRCASSLGLVVTYEQFFGPGTRLTVL.

This clone was counted between two and nine times. The chain couples TRBV2 to TRBJ2-2; D unresolved. V lost 7 bases and J 0 bases, leaving 9 bases between the germline ends. The CDR3 contains 14 residues. In germline, CDR1 is SNHLY, CDR2 FYNNEI. The CDR3 reads CASNGPANTGELFF. In nucleotides, the CDR3 is TGTGCCAGCAATGGACCGGCGAACACCGGGGAGCTGTTTTTT.

This clone was seen more than once but under ten times. V usage is TRBV18 and J usage is TRBJ1-2, with TRBD1 identical over 10 bases. Germline loops: CDR1 KGHSH, CDR2 LQKENI. This CDR3 comprises 14 residues. The V segment lost 5 bases and the J segment 4 bases; nucleotides outside the gene matches: 4. DNA of the CDR3: TGTGCCAGCTCATTCGGACAGGGGGGCTATGGCTACACCTTC. This gives the protein CASSFGQGGYGYTF.

The V call is TRBV5-1, the J call TRBJ1-1; TRBD1 is a possible D gene (5 bases). The germline V gene has CDR1 SGHRS and CDR2 YFSETQ. The CDR3 is 16 amino acids. V gave up 0 bases and J gave up 5 bases, with 17 bases separating them. The CDR3 loop is CASSLEWVDGGTEAFF. In DNA form, the CDR3 reads TGCGCCAGCAGCTTGGAATGGGTAGACGGGGGGACTGAAGCTTTCTTT.